This T cell receptor (beta chain) was sequenced in a study of vaccination and CD4 T cells after COVID-19. Overall study: There were six male and four female convalescents, and two of them were Hispanic.

Worth noting for this clonotype: Its antigen is not identified.

Germline V CDR1 and CDR2: SEHNR, FQNEAQ (reference sequence). This CDR3 is 13 amino acids long. The V gene lost 1 base and the J gene lost 6 bases, with 7 bases spanning the gap. Oncomine TCR Beta short-read sequencing was applied to DNA from cultured CD4+ T cells. In TCRdb, the PCR reads were re-called with MiXCR into one record per CDR3 protein. The repertoire includes around 19,000 distinct CDR3 sequences, about three quarters of them detected once, and roughly 15% sits in the top ten. The treatment here: roughly 11-day PBMC culture with coronavirus spike peptide pools or control peptides (ViraFEST assay). Study-wide results and limits: Convalescent patients' median share of reactive clones seen only post-vaccination was about 86%.

The source was CD4+ T cells from blood, cultured in vitro, collected after SARS-CoV-2 vaccination. The TCR sequence derives from a human donor who received a COVID-19 vaccine. The V and J genes are TRBV7-9 and TRBJ1-5; D is perhaps TRBD1 (5 bases). CDR3 sequence reads: CASSLGRGQPQHF. The CDR3 DNA is TGTGCCAGCAGCTTAGGGAGGGGTCAGCCCCAGCATTTT. Full variable domain (missing parts from reference TRBV7-9 and TRBJ1-5): DTGVSQNPRHKITKRGQNVTFRCDPISEHNRLYWYRQTLGQGPEFLTYFQNEAQLEKSRLLSDRFSAERPKGSFSTLEIQRTEQGDSAMYLCASSLGRGQPQHFGDGTRLSIL.